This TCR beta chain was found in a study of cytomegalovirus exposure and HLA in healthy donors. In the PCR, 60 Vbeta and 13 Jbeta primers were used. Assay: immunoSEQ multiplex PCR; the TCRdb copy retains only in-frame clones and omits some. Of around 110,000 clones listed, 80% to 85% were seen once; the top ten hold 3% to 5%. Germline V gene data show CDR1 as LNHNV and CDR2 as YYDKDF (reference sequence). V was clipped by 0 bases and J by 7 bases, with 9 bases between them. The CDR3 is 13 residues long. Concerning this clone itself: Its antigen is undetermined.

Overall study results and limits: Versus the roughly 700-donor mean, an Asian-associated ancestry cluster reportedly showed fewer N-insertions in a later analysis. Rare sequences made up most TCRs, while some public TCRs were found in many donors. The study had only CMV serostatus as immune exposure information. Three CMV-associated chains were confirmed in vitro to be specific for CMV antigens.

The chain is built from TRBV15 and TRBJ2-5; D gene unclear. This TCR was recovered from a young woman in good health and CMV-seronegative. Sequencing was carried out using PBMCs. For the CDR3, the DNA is TGTGCCACCAGCAGAGATTCCCCCTGGACCCAGTACTTC. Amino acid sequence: CATSRDSPWTQYF.